The clone carrying this T cell receptor beta chain was recorded at least ten times. Its antigen is still unknown. This sample was included in a study of CD8 T cells in ankylosing spondylitis. Study-level findings and limits: Reactive arthritis synovial fluid and blood were previously reported to contain some motif variants. Clones linked to disease were reported to show significant enrichment in matched ankylosing spondylitis synovial fluid.

MiXCR was run by TCRdb on the 5' RACE reads, yielding one entry per CDR3 protein. This table has under 250,000 distinct CDR3 sequences, about 10% appearing once. This TCR was recovered from a male donor with ankylosing spondylitis or in good health (not recorded which). Sequenced material: blood, either unsorted or a sorted T cell fraction (not recorded which).

The CDR3 protein is CASSQYSINEQYF. The CDR3 DNA reads TGTGCCAGCAGCCAATACTCAATCAACGAGCAGTACTTC. The V call is TRBV3-1, the J call TRBJ2-7, with no clear D. V lost 2 bases, J lost 5 bases, and 10 bases lay in between. There are 13 residues in the CDR3. Per germline, CDR1 LGHDT and CDR2 YNNKEL (reference sequence).